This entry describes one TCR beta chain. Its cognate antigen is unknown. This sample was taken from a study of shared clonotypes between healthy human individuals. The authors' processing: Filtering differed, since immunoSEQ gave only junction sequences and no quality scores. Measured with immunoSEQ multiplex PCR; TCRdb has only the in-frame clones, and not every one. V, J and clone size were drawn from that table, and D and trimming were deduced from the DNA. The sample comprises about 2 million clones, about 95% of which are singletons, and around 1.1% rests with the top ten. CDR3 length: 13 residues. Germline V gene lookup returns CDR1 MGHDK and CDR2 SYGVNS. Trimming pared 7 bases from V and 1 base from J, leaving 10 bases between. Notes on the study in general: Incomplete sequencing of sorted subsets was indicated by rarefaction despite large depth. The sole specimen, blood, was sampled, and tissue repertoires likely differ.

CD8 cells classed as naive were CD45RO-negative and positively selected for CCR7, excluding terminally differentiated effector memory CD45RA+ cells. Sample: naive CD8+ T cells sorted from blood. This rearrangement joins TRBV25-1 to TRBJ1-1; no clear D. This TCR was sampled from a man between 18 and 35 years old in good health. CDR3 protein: CASTTWGNTEAFF. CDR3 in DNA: TGTGCCAGCACCACCTGGGGGAACACTGAAGCTTTCTTT.